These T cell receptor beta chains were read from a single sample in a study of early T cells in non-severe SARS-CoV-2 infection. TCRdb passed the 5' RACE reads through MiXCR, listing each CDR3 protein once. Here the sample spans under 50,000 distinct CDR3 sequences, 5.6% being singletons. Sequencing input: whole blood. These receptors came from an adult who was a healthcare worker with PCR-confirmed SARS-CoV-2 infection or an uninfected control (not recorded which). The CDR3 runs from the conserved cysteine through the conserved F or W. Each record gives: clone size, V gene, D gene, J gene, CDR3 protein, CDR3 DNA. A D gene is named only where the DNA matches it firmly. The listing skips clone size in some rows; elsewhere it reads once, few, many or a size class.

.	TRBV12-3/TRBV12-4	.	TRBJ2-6	CARLRAPSGANVLTF	TGTGCCAGGTTAAGGGCCCCCTCTGGGGCCAACGTCCTGACTTTC
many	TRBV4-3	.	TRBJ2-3	CASSQGDGGPSTDTQYF	TGCGCCAGCAGCCAAGGTGACGGGGGCCCTAGCACAGATACGCAGTATTTT
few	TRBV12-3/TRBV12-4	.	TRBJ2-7	CASSLAGDPTGYEQYF	TGTGCCAGCAGTTTAGCCGGGGACCCTACCGGCTACGAGCAGTACTTC
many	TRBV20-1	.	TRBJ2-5	CSANPPGRNQETQYF	TGCAGTGCTAATCCACCCGGGAGAAACCAAGAGACCCAGTACTTC
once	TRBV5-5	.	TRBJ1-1	CTSSSGRGNTESFF	TGTACCAGCAGCTCCGGACGGGGGAACACTGAATCTTTCTTT
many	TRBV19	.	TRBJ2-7	CASSKSRSYEQYF	TGTGCCAGTAGTAAGAGCCGGTCGTACGAGCAGTACTTC
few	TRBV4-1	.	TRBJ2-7	CASSDRRRERDEQYF	TGCGCCAGCAGCGATCGAAGGAGGGAACGCGACGAGCAGTACTTC
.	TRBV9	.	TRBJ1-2	CASSSQAPFGYTF	TGTGCCAGCAGCTCCCAGGCCCCCTTTGGCTACACCTTC
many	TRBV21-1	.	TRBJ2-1	CASSKGGPYNEQFF	TGTGCCAGCAGCAAAGGGGGGCCCTACAATGAGCAGTTCTTC
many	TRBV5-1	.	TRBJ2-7	CASSPCGGEDEQYF	TGCGCCAGCAGCCCATGTGGGGGAGAGGACGAGCAGTACTTC
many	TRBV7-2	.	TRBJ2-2	CASSIDGASPTGELFF	TGTGCCAGCAGCATAGACGGGGCTAGTCCCACCGGGGAGCTGTTTTTT
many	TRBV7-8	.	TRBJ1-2	CASSPEAMGRIYGYTF	TGTGCCAGCAGCCCCGAAGCGATGGGACGGATCTATGGCTACACCTTC
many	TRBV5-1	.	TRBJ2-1	CASSPRMGNEQFF	TGCGCCAGCAGCCCCCGTATGGGCAATGAGCAGTTCTTC
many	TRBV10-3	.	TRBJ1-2	CAISVGAYGYTF	TGTGCCATCAGTGTTGGTGCGTATGGCTACACCTTC
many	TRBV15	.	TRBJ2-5	CATSEAVTQYF	TGTGCCACCAGCGAAGCGGTGACCCAGTACTTC
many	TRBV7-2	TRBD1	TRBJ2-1	CASSSGQGRYTHNEQFF	TGTGCCAGCAGCTCTGGACAGGGTCGGTACACTCACAATGAGCAGTTCTTC
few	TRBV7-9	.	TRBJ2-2	CASSTYRVGGELFF	TGTGCCAGCAGCACGTACAGGGTTGGCGGGGAGCTGTTTTTT
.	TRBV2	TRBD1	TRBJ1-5	CASSVQGTVNQPQHF	TGTGCCAGCAGTGTACAGGGGACGGTTAATCAGCCCCAGCATTTT
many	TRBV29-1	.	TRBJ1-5	CSAGPSSNQPQHF	TGCAGCGCCGGACCCTCTAGCAATCAGCCCCAGCATTTT
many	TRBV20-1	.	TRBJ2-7	CSARGEGQRYYEQYF	TGCAGTGCTAGAGGGGAGGGACAGAGATATTACGAGCAGTACTTC
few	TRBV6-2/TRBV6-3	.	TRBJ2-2	CASIWDGNTGELFF	TGTGCCAGCATTTGGGACGGGAACACCGGGGAGCTGTTTTTT
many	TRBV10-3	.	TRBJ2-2	CAISPTNANTGELFF	TGTGCCATCAGCCCGACAAACGCGAACACCGGGGAGCTGTTTTTT
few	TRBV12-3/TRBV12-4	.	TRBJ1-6	CASLRSSYNSPLHF	TGTGCCAGTTTGAGGAGCTCCTATAATTCACCCCTCCACTTT
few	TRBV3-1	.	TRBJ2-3	CASSQLGGTQYF	TGTGCCAGCAGCCAGTTAGGGGGTACGCAGTATTTT
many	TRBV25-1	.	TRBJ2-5	CASGRQYHVGQYF	TGTGCCAGTGGGCGACAGTACCATGTGGGCCAGTACTTC
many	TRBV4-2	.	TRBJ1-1	CASSQDFRATEAFF	TGTGCCAGCAGCCAAGATTTCAGGGCCACTGAAGCTTTCTTT
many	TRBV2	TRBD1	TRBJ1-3	CASSERTGTERNTIYF	TGTGCCAGCAGTGAGCGGACAGGGACTGAGCGAAACACCATATATTTT
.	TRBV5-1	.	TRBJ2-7	CASSEGGRTNEQYF	TGCGCCAGCAGCGAGGGGGGTCGGACCAACGAGCAGTACTTC
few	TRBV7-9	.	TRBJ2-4	CASSFPLAKNIQYF	TGTGCCAGCAGCTTCCCCCTGGCCAAAAACATTCAGTACTTC